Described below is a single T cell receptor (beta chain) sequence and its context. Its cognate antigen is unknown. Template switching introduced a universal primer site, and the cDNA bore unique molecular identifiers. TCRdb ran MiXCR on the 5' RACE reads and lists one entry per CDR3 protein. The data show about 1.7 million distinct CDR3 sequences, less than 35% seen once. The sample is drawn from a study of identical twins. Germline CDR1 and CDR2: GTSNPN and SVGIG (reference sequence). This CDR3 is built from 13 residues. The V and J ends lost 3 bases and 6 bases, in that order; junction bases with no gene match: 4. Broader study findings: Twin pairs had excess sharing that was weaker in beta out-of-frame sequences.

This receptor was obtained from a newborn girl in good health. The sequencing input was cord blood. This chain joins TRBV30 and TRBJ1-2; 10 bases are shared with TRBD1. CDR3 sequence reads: CAWSRQGADGYTF. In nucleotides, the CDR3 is TGTGCCTGGAGCCGACAGGGGGCGGATGGCTACACCTTC.